This T cell receptor (beta chain) was documented in a study of shared clonotypes between healthy human individuals. Trimming cost V 4 bases and J 6 bases; bases outside gene matches: 13. The V gene's germline CDR1 is MNHEY and CDR2 SMNVEV (reference sequence). This CDR3 region has 16 residues. The repertoire was sequenced with immunoSEQ multiplex PCR; TCRdb's copy has only in-frame clones and lacks some. The table shows approximately 2,000,000 clones, with approximately 90% occurring only once. The source is a man younger than 35 in good health. Some clones in this sample may be carry-over from other donors' samples. Input material: naive CD4+ T cells from PBMCs. The subset was: CD45RA+ positively selected. The rearrangement links TRBV27 to TRBJ1-1; 8 nucleotides align to TRBD1. In nucleotides, the CDR3 is TGTGCCAGCAGTTACCGACTTGGACAGGGACTGGCTGAAGCTTTCTTT. This codes for CASSYRLGQGLAEAFF.